This T cell receptor beta chain was found in a study of blood T cell repertoires in COVID-19. The overall study: Sites across the United States, Italy and Spain contributed samples from acute and convalescent COVID-19.

Methods used by the authors: Reference gene primer amplification in the assay estimated nucleated cell counts. Assay used: immunoSEQ multiplex PCR; TCRdb lists only in-frame clones, some missing. Clonal size and the V and J genes are those of that table, whereas D and trimming came from the DNA. The data contain 400,000 or so clones, roughly nine tenths of them singletons. Germline assignment: CDR1 MNHEY and CDR2 SMNVEV (reference sequence). With 4 bases removed from V and 0 bases from J, the gap between germline ends came to 9 bases. This CDR3 is built from 14 residues. The chain has TRBV27 and TRBJ1-1, with a weak D call TRBD1 (5 bases). The TCR was taken from a man aged 25-45 years who had recovered from COVID-19. The material sequenced was PBMCs or T cells enriched from blood (not recorded which). CDR3 sequence (DNA): TGTGCCAGCAGTTACGGACAATTGAACACTGAAGCTTTCTTT. Translating gives CASSYGQLNTEAFF.